Shown below are 24 T cell receptor beta chains from a single sample sequenced in a study of T-cell memory formation after mild COVID-19. Using its own MiXCR run on the 5' RACE reads, TCRdb lists one record per CDR3 protein. Of about 200,000 distinct CDR3 sequences listed, 9.5% to 10% were seen once; the top ten hold around 3.3%. Sequencing was carried out using PBMCs or a T cell subset sorted from them (not recorded which). The origin of the receptors is a young man who had mild COVID-19 (a few samples of this study predate the infection). Cell type and time point are not known.

The chain carries TRBV20-1 and TRBJ2-2; no clear D. Germline CDR1 DFQATT, CDR2 SNEGSKA (reference sequence). The V end lost 3 bases, the J end lost 3 bases, and 2 bases lay between the germline ends. This CDR3 has 11 amino acids. The CDR3 loop reads CSASDTGELFF. Here the CDR3 DNA reads TGCAGTGCTAGTGACACCGGGGAGCTGTTTTTT.

The chain carries TRBV7-2 and TRBJ1-6; no reliable D call. CDR3 length: 17 amino acids. Trimming removed 5 bases at V and 5 bases at J, with 19 bases between. Germline CDR1 SGHTA, CDR2 FQGNSA. The CDR3 protein is CASSPVGATNNNSPLHF. In DNA, the CDR3 is TGTGCCAGCAGCCCCGTGGGAGCTACGAACAATAATTCACCCCTCCACTTT.

With regard to this clonotype: This clone may be a read error of a much larger clone one base away. This rearrangement joins TRBV2 to TRBJ1-1, with D hard to call. Germline V gene data show CDR1 as SNHLY and CDR2 as FYNNEI. CDR3 size: 13 residues. Between the trimmed V and J ends, which lost 4 bases and 0 bases, there was a span of 6 bases. The CDR3 DNA reads TGTGCCAGCAGTGGGGAGGTGAACACTGAAGCTTTCTTT. Encoded protein: CASSGEVNTEAFF.

This clonotype occurred a few times. For the CDR3, the DNA is TGTGCCAGCAGCTCCACTAGGGCTACTAGCACAGATACGCAGTATTTT. This sequence encodes CASSSTRATSTDTQYF. The chain combines TRBV7-3 with TRBJ2-3, with D perhaps matching TRBD2 (5 bases). V shed 4 bases and J shed 0 bases, with 14 bases lying between them. The length of the CDR3 is 16 residues. Germline CDR1 is SGHTA and CDR2 is FQGTGA.

This clonotype was recorded many times. The chain joins TRBV6-5 to TRBJ1-3; 8 nucleotides line up with TRBD1. The CDR3 spans 16 residues. Germline CDR1 is MNHEY and CDR2 is SVGAGI. Trimming took 0 bases from V and 4 from J; bases not matched to a gene: 5. CDR3 sequence reads: CASSYSPRTGGNTIYF. DNA of the CDR3: TGTGCCAGCAGTTACTCGCCCCGGACAGGGGGAAACACCATATATTTT.

Only a few counts were recorded for this clonotype. The chain recombines TRBV24-1 with TRBJ2-3; TRBD2 agrees at 10 bases. The CDR3 spans 17 residues. V dropped 2 bases and J dropped 0; count of bases not matched to a gene: 4. Germline CDR1 reads KGHDR; CDR2 reads SFDVKD. The CDR3 sequence: CATSDSRTSGSTDTQYF. The CDR3 region has the DNA TGTGCCACCAGTGATTCCCGGACTAGCGGAAGCACAGATACGCAGTATTTT.

The table lists this clonotype with many counts. The chain recombines TRBV7-3 with TRBJ2-3; TRBD2 is a possible D gene (7 bases). The CDR3 is made up of 15 amino acids. V lost 3 bases, J lost 6 bases, and 16 bases lay in between. Germline CDR1 reads SGHTA; CDR2 reads FQGTGA. The CDR3 DNA is TGTGCCAGCAGCTTGACCGATGGGGGGGCGGATACGCAGTATTTT. This gives the protein CASSLTDGGADTQYF.

This clonotype appeared a single time. A read error is possible here, since a much larger clone lies one base away. The V gene is TRBV6-2 or TRBV6-3, the J gene TRBJ1-1; D not certain. Per the germline V gene, CDR1 is MNHEY and CDR2 is SVGEGT. This CDR3 is 12 amino acids long. Here the CDR3 reads CASSYWNAEAFF. The CDR3 bases are TGTGCCAGCAGTTACTGGAACGCTGAAGCTTTCTTT.

V is TRBV5-1 and J is TRBJ2-1; D is possibly TRBD1 or TRBD2 (5 bases each). V lost 4 bases and J 0 bases, leaving 14 bases between the germline ends. Germline loops: CDR1 SGHRS, CDR2 YFSETQ. The CDR3 contains 16 residues. The CDR3 coding sequence is TGCGCCAGCAGCGAGAGGACTGACAGCTCCTACAATGAGCAGTTCTTC. This translates into CASSERTDSSYNEQFF.

The chain has TRBV20-1 and TRBJ2-3, with TRBD2 matching 10 bases. This CDR3 comprises 14 residues. Germline V gene sequence: CDR1 DFQATT, CDR2 SNEGSKA (reference sequence). Unmatched junction bases numbered 3, after V lost 6 bases and J lost 0 bases. DNA of the CDR3: TGCAGTGCCCCACTAGCGGGGAGCACAGATACGCAGTATTTT. It translates to CSAPLAGSTDTQYF.

This clonotype was found a few times. The genes are TRBV5-1 and TRBJ2-3, with D possibly matching TRBD2 (6 bases). The CDR3 covers 16 residues. Trimming pared 5 bases from V and 2 bases from J, leaving 18 bases between. Germline values: CDR1 SGHRS, CDR2 YFSETQ. The CDR3 reads CASSRGGDSNTDTQYF. Here the CDR3 DNA reads TGCGCCAGCAGTCGCGGAGGGGACTCAAACACAGATACGCAGTATTTT.

This clonotype has at least ten counts. The V and J genes are TRBV7-2 and TRBJ2-3; D not resolved. Germline CDR1 is SGHTA and CDR2 is FQGNSA. This CDR3 contains 15 residues. V lost 2 bases to trimming and J lost 0 bases, with 9 bases between them. The chain's CDR3 is CASSLTGRSTDTQYF. CDR3 DNA: TGTGCCAGCAGCTTAACCGGCAGAAGCACAGATACGCAGTATTTT. The full variable domain, rest sourced from reference TRBV7-2 and TRBJ2-3, is GAGVSQSPSNKVTEKGKDVELRCDPISGHTALYWYRQSLGQGLEFLIYFQGNSAPDKSGLPSDRFSAERTGGSVSTLTIQRTQQEDSAVYLCASSLTGRSTDTQYFGPGTRLTVL.

The chain combines TRBV29-1 with TRBJ2-1; 7 bases fit TRBD2. Germline CDR1 and CDR2: SQVTM and ANQGSEA. The CDR3 is 13 residues long. J was trimmed by 4 bases and V by 7 bases; bases with no gene match: 7. The CDR3 loop reads CSGRGVQYNEQFF. For the CDR3, the DNA is TGCAGCGGCCGGGGGGTACAATACAATGAGCAGTTCTTC.

This sequence joins TRBV20-1 and TRBJ2-7, with D perhaps TRBD2 (5 bases). Germline values: CDR1 DFQATT, CDR2 SNEGSKA (reference sequence). This CDR3 comprises 11 residues. Deletions cut 3 bases from V and 6 bases from J, with 9 bases between. This chain's CDR3 is CSARRTGEQYF. In DNA form, the CDR3 reads TGCAGTGCTAGGAGGACTGGCGAGCAGTACTTC.

The table lists this clonotype with a few counts. The V gene is TRBV20-1, the J gene TRBJ1-2, with D possibly TRBD1 on 5 matching bases. Trimming stripped 2 bases from V and 8 bases from J, with 12 bases between. The length of the CDR3 is 12 residues. Germline V gene lookup returns CDR1 DFQATT and CDR2 SNEGSKA (reference sequence). CDR3 loop: CSARPGGYGYTF. As DNA, the CDR3 is TGCAGTGCTAGACCGGGGGGGTACGGCTACACCTTC.

This clonotype was found a few times. This chain links TRBV14 with TRBJ1-3; maybe TRBD1 (6 bases). Trimming took off 4 bases at V and 4 bases at J, with 11 bases between the two ends. Germline CDR1 SGHDN, CDR2 FVKESK. This CDR3 has 14 residues. Written as DNA, the CDR3 is TGTGCCAGCAGCCCCCCAGGGGTCGGAAACACCATATATTTT. Its translation is CASSPPGVGNTIYF.

This clonotype was counted only a few times. This chain links TRBV4-1 with TRBJ1-5; TRBD1 matches 7 bases. CDR3 length: 14 amino acids. The trim removed 5 bases at V and 7 bases at J, leaving 8 bases unmatched. Germline loops: CDR1 MGHRA, CDR2 YSYEKL. This CDR3 is CASSWGQGDQPQHF. As DNA, the CDR3 is TGCGCCAGCAGCTGGGGGCAGGGGGACCAGCCCCAGCATTTT.

This clonotype appeared a few times. The chain carries TRBV18 and TRBJ2-7, with D hard to call. The germline V gene encodes CDR1 KGHSH and CDR2 LQKENI. V gave up 4 bases and J gave up 6 bases, with 19 bases separating them. The CDR3 runs 15 residues. CDR3 sequence: CASSRSPEPTAEQYF. The CDR3 DNA reads TGTGCCAGCTCACGCAGCCCAGAGCCTACCGCCGAGCAGTACTTC.

This clonotype was seen a handful of times. This sequence joins TRBV4-1 and TRBJ1-2, with D possibly matching TRBD1 (5 bases). Germline V gives CDR1 MGHRA, CDR2 YSYEKL. This CDR3 has 16 residues. Trimming took off 0 bases at V and 6 bases at J, with 17 bases between the two ends. CDR3: CASSQEFPGGGNGYTF. The CDR3 nucleotides read TGCGCCAGCAGCCAAGAGTTTCCCGGGGGAGGGAATGGCTACACCTTC.

This clonotype occurred many times. The chain is built from TRBV3-1 and TRBJ1-1; D is undetermined. Germline V gene sequence: CDR1 LGHDT, CDR2 YNNKEL (reference sequence). The V gene lost 1 base and the J gene lost 6 bases, with 6 bases spanning the gap. CDR3 length equals 12 residues. CDR3 protein: CASSQGGAEAFF. CDR3 bases: TGTGCCAGCAGCCAAGGGGGAGCTGAAGCTTTCTTT.

This chain joins TRBV5-4 and TRBJ2-3; no clear D gene. The CDR3 length is 15 residues. In germline, CDR1 is SGHNT, CDR2 YYREEE (reference sequence). V lost 3 bases, J lost 2 bases, and 13 bases lay in between. In DNA form, the CDR3 reads TGTGCCAGCAGCTCAAGACGGGTCCCCACAGATACGCAGTATTTT. Its translation: CASSSRRVPTDTQYF.

This clonotype was detected a few times. The chain uses TRBV7-6 and TRBJ2-1, with D unresolved. Trimming removed 2 bases at V and 6 bases at J, with 5 bases between. CDR1 and CDR2 (germline): SGHVS, FNYEAQ. The CDR3 sequence is 12 residues long. CDR3 DNA: TGTGCCAGCAGCTTAAACAGCAATGAGCAGTTCTTC. This translates into CASSLNSNEQFF.

A few counts support this clonotype. V gene TRBV6-2 or TRBV6-3 combines with J gene TRBJ2-7; D is uncertain. Per germline, CDR1 MNHEY and CDR2 SVGEGT. Trimming stripped 6 bases from V and 4 bases from J, with 10 bases between. The CDR3 has 12 residues. The CDR3 reads CASRNIVYEQYV. As DNA, the CDR3 is TGTGCCAGCAGAAATATCGTGTACGAGCAGTACGTC.

This sequence joins TRBV6-1 and TRBJ1-5; 7 nucleotides match TRBD1. This CDR3 contains 16 residues. The germline gives CDR1 MNHNS, CDR2 SASEGT. Trimming removed 8 bases from V and 4 bases from J; junction bases left unmatched: 14. Written as DNA, the CDR3 is TGTGCCAGCGTGCCCAGTCGACAGGGAAAAAATCAGCCCCAGCATTTT. Its protein is CASVPSRQGKNQPQHF.